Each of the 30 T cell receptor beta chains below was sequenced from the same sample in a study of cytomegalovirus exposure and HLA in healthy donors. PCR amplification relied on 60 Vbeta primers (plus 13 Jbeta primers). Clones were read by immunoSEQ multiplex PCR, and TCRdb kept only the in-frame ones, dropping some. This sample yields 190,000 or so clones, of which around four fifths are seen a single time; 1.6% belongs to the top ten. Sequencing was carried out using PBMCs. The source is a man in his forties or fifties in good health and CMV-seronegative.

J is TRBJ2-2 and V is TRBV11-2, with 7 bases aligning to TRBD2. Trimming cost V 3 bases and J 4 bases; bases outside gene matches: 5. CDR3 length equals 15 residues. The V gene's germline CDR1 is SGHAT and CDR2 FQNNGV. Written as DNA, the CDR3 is TGTGCCAGCAGCTTCAAGCGGGGCGTCACCGGGGAGCTGTTTTTT. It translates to CASSFKRGVTGELFF.

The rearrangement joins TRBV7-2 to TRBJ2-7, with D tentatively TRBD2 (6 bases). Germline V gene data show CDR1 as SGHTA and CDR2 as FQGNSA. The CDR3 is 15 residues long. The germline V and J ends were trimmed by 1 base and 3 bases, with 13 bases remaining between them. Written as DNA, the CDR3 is TGTGCCAGCAGCTTAGAACTGACTAGAGGCTACGAGCAGTACTTC. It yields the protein CASSLELTRGYEQYF.

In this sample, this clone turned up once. The CDR3: CASRKEGLLHF. CDR3 DNA: TGTGCCAGCAGGAAGGAGGGATTACTCCACTTT. The chain is built from TRBV5-7 and TRBJ1-6; D call uncertain. TRBV5-7 falls under the ORF class, with uncertain function. The germline V and J ends were trimmed by 5 bases and 16 bases, with 13 bases remaining between them. This CDR3 has 11 amino acids.

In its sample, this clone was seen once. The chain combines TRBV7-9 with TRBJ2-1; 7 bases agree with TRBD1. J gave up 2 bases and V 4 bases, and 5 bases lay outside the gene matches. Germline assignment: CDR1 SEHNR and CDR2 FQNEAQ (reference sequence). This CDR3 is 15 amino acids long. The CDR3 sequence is CASSSRGFPYNEQFF. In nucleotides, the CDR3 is TGTGCCAGCAGCTCCAGGGGGTTCCCCTACAATGAGCAGTTCTTC.

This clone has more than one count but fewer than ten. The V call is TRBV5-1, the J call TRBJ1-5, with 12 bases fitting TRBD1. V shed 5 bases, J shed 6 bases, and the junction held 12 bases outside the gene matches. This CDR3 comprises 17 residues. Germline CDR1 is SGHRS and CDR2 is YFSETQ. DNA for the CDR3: TGCGCCAGCAGTCCGTTGCCGGGACAGGGGGCAGGTCAGCCCCAGCATTTT. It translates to CASSPLPGQGAGQPQHF.

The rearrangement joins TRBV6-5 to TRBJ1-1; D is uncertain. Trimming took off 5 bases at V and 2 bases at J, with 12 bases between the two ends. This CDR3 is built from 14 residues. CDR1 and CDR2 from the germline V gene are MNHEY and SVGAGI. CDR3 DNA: TGTGCCAGCAGTGAGCACCCCACTAACACTGAAGCTTTCTTT. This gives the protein CASSEHPTNTEAFF.

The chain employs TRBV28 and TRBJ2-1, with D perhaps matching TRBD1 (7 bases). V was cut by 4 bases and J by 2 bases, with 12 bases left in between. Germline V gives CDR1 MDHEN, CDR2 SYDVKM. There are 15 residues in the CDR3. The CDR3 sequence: CASSSGGYPYNEQFF. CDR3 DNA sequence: TGTGCCAGCAGTTCAGGGGGGTATCCCTACAATGAGCAGTTCTTC.

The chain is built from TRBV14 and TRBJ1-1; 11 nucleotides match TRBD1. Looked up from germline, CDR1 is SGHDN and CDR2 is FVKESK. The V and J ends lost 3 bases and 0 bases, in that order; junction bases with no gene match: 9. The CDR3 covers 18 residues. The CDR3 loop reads CASSHRTGGGWMNTEAFF. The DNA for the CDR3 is TGTGCCAGCAGCCACCGGACAGGGGGCGGATGGATGAACACTGAAGCTTTCTTT.

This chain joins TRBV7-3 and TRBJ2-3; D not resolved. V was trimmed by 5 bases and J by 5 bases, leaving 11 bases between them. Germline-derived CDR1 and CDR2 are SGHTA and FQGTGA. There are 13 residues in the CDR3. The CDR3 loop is CASSLPNEDTQYF. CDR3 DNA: TGTGCCAGCAGCCTCCCTAATGAAGATACGCAGTATTTT.

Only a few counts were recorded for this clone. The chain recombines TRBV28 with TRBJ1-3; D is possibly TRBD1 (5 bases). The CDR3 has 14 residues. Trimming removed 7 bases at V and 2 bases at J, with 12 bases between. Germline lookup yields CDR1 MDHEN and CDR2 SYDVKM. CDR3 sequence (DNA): TGTGCCAGCACCCCCGGGACTGCTGGAAACACCATATATTTT. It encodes CASTPGTAGNTIYF.

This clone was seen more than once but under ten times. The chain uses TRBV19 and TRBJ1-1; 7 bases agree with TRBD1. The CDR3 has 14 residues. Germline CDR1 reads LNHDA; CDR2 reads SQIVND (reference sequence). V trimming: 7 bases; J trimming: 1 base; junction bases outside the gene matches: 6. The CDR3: CASNDRAENTEAFF. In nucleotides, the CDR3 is TGTGCCAGTAATGACAGGGCCGAGAACACTGAAGCTTTCTTT.

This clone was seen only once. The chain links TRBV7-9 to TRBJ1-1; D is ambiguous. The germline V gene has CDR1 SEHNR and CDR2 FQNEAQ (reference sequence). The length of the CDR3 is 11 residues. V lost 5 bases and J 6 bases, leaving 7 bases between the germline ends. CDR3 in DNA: TGTGCCAGCAGCCCCCGAGCTGAAGCTTTCTTT. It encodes CASSPRAEAFF. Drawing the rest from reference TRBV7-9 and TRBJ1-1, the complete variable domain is DTGVSQNPRHKITKRGQNVTFRCDPISEHNRLYWYRQTLGQGPEFLTYFQNEAQLEKSRLLSDRFSAERPKGSFSTLEIQRTEQGDSAMYLCASSPRAEAFFGQGTRLTVV.

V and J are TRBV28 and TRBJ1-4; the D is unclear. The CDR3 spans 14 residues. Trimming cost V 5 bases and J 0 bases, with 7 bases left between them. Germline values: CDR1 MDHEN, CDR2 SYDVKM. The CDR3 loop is CASSRTATNEKLFF. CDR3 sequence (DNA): TGTGCCAGCAGTCGTACAGCAACTAATGAAAAACTGTTTTTT. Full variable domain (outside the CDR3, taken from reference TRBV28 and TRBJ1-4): DVKVTQSSRYLVKRTGEKVFLECVQDMDHENMFWYRQDPGLGLRLIYFSYDVKMKEKGDIPEGYSVSREKKERFSLILESASTNQTSMYLCASSRTATNEKLFFGSGTQLSVL.

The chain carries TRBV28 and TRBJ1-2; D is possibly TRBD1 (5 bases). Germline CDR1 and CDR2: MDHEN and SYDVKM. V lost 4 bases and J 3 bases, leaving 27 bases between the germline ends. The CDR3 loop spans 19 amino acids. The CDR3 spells CASSWGTGPLLVADYGYTF. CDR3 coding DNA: TGTGCCAGCAGTTGGGGGACTGGCCCACTCTTGGTCGCGGACTATGGCTACACCTTC.

DNA of the CDR3: TGTGCCAGCAGGCCGGGACTCGACGAATACAATGAGCAGTTCTTC. Protein sequence: CASRPGLDEYNEQFF. This chain joins TRBV2 and TRBJ2-1; D is possibly TRBD2 (6 bases). Germline CDR1 SNHLY, CDR2 FYNNEI. Trimming took off 6 bases at V and 4 bases at J, with 16 bases between the two ends. The CDR3 is 15 residues long.

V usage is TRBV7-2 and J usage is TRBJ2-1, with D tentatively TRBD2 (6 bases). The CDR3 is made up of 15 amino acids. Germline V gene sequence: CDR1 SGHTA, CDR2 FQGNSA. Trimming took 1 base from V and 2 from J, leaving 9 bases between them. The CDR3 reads CASSLGPSAYNEQFF. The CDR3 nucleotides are TGTGCCAGCAGCTTAGGCCCTAGCGCCTACAATGAGCAGTTCTTC. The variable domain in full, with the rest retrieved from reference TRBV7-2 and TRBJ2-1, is GAGVSQSPSNKVTEKGKDVELRCDPISGHTALYWYRQSLGQGLEFLIYFQGNSAPDKSGLPSDRFSAERTGGSVSTLTIQRTQQEDSAVYLCASSLGPSAYNEQFFGPGTRLTVL.

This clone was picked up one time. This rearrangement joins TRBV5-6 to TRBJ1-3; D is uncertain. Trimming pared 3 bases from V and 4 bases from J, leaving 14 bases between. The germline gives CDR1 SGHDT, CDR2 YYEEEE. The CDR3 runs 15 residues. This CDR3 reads CASSSPSGSGNTIYF. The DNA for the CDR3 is TGTGCCAGCAGCTCCCCGTCGGGGAGCGGAAACACCATATATTTT. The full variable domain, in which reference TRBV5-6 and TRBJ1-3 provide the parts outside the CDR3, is DAGVTQSPTHLIKTRGQQVTLRCSPKSGHDTVSWYQQALGQGPQFIFQYYEEEERQRGNFPDRFSGHQFPNYSSELNVNALLLGDSALYLCASSSPSGSGNTIYFGEGSWLTVV.

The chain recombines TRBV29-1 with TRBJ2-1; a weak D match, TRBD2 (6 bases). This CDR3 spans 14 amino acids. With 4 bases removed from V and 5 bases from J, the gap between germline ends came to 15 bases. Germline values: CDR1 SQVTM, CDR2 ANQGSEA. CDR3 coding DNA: TGCAGCGTTGGGTGGCGGGCGGGACACAATGAGCAGTTCTTC. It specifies CSVGWRAGHNEQFF.

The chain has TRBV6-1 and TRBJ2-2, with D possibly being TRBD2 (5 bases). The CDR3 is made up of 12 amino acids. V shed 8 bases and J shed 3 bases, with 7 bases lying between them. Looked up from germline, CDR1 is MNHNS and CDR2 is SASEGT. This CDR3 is CASFGDTGELFF. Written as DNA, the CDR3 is TGTGCCAGCTTCGGGGACACCGGGGAGCTGTTTTTT.

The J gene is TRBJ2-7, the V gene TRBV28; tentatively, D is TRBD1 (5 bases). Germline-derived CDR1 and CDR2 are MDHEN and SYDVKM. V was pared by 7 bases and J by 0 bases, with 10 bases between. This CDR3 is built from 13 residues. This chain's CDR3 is CASKQGFSYEQYF. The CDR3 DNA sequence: TGTGCCAGCAAGCAGGGTTTCTCCTACGAGCAGTACTTC.

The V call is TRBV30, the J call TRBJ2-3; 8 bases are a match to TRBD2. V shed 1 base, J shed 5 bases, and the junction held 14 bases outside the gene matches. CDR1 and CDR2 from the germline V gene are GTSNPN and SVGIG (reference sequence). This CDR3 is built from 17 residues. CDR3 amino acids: CAWSELPAGALQDTQYF. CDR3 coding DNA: TGTGCCTGGAGTGAACTACCAGCGGGAGCATTACAAGATACGCAGTATTTT.

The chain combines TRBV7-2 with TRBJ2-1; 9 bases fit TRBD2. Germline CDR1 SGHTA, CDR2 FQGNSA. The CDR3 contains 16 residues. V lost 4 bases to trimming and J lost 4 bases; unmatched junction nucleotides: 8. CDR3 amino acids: CASSSAATSGYNEQFF. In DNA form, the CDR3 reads TGTGCCAGCAGCTCAGCGGCGACTAGCGGTTACAATGAGCAGTTCTTC.

CDR3 protein: CASSEGDSTNYTF. In DNA, the CDR3 is TGTGCCAGCAGTGAGGGGGACAGCACAAACTACACCTTC. The V gene is TRBV6-1, the J gene TRBJ1-2, with 7 bases identical to TRBD1. J was trimmed by 10 bases and V by 3 bases; bases with no gene match: 8. Germline CDR1 MNHNS, CDR2 SASEGT. The CDR3 has 13 residues.

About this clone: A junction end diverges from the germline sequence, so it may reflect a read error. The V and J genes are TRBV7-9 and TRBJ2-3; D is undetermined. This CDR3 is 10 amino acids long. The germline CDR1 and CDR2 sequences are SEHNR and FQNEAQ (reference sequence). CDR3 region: CSSSPLPQYF. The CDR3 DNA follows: TGTTCCAGCAGCCCCCTTCCGCAGTATTTT.

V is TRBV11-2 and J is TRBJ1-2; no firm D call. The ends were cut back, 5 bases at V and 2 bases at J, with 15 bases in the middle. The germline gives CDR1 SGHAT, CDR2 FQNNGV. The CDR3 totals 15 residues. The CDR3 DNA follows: TGTGCCAGCAGCCCCCTCCCTGGGCAGAACTATGGCTACACCTTC. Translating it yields CASSPLPGQNYGYTF.

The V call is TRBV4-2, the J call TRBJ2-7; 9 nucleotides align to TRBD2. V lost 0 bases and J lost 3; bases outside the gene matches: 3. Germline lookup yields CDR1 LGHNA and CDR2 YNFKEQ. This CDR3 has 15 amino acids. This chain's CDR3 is CASSQELAGVYEQYF. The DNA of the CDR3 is TGTGCCAGCAGCCAAGAACTAGCGGGTGTCTACGAGCAGTACTTC.

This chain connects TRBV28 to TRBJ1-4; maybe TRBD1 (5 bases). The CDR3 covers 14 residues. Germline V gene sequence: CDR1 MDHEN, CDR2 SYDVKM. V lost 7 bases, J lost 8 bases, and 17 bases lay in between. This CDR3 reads CASIPQGLSEKLFF. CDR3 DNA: TGTGCCAGCATCCCTCAGGGTCTGTCAGAAAAACTGTTTTTT.

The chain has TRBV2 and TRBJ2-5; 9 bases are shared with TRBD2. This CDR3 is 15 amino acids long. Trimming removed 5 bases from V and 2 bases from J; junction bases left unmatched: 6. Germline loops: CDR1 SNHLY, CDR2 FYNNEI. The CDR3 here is CASSSTSGPQETQYF. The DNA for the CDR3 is TGTGCCAGCAGTTCAACTAGCGGGCCTCAAGAGACCCAGTACTTC.

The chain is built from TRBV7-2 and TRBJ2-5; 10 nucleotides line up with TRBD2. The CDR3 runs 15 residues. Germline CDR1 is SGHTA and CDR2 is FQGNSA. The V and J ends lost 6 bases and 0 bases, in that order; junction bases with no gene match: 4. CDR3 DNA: TGTGCCAGCAGACGGACTAGCGGTAACCAAGAGACCCAGTACTTC. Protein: CASRRTSGNQETQYF.

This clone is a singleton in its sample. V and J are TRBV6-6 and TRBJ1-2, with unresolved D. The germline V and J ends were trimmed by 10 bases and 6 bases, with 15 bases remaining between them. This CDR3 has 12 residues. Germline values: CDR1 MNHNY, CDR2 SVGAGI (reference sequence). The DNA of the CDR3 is TGTGCCACCAAGCTAATGGGCCATGGCTACACCTTC. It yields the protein CATKLMGHGYTF.